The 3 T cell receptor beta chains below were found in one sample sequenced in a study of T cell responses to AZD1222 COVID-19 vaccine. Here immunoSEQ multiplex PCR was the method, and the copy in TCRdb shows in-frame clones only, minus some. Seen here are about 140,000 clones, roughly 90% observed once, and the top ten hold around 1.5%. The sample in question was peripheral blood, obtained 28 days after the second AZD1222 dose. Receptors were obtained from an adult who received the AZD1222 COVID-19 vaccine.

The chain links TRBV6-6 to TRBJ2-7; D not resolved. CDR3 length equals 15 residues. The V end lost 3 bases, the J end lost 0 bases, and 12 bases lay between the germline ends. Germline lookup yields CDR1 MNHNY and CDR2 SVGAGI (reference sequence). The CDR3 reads CASSYPGIGSYEQYF. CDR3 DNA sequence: TGTGCCAGCAGTTATCCTGGGATCGGCTCCTACGAGCAGTACTTC.

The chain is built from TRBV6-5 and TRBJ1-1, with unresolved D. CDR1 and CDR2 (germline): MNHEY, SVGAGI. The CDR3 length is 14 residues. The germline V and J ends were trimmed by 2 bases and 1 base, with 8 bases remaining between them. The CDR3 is CASSYGPKNTEAFF. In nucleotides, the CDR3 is TGTGCCAGCAGTTACGGCCCAAAGAACACTGAAGCTTTCTTT.

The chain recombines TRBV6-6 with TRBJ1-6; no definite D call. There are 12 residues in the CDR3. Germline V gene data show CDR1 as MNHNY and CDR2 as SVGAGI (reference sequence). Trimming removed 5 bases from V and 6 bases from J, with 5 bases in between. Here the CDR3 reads CASSPANSPLHF. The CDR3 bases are TGTGCCAGCAGTCCCGCTAATTCACCCCTCCACTTT.